A selection of T cell receptor beta chains follows, all from one sample in a study of long-term antiretroviral therapy in people with HIV. Assay used: immunoSEQ multiplex PCR; TCRdb lists only in-frame clones, some missing. Of roughly 44,000 clones detected, roughly 96% appear once; the ten largest clones hold less than 3%. The material sequenced was unsorted PBMCs, taken 3.7 years after starting antiretroviral therapy. Source of these receptors: a woman aged 50 to 65 with HIV. Both conserved end residues are part of each CDR3. A D gene is named only where the DNA matches it firmly. Only part of the rows carry a size: once, few, many, or a class if the clone is expanded.

TRBV4-1	NA	TRBJ1-2	NA	CASSGGGEAGTF	TGCGCCAGCAGCGGCGGGGGGGAGGCTGGCACCTTC
TRBV19	NA	TRBJ1-6	NA	CASSIQAGYNSPLHF	TGTGCCAGTAGTATACAAGCAGGATATAATTCACCCCTCCACTTT
TRBV9	NA	TRBJ1-1	NA	CASSTKEWNTEAFF	TGTGCCAGCAGCACTAAGGAGTGGAACACTGAAGCTTTCTTT
TRBV27	NA	TRBJ1-5	TRBD1	CASSFSRGQQPQHF	TGTGCCAGCAGTTTCAGCAGGGGGCAACAGCCCCAGCATTTT
TRBV21-1	NA	TRBJ2-1	NA	CASSKQRRGEYNEQFF	TGTGCCAGCAGCAAACAGCGGCGGGGGGAATACAATGAGCAGTTCTTC
TRBV7-2	NA	TRBJ2-1	TRBD2	CASSLVGLAGGEQFF	TGTGCCAGCAGCTTAGTCGGGCTAGCGGGGGGCGAGCAGTTCTTC
TRBV6-5	NA	TRBJ1-1	NA	CASSGGYTEAFF	TGTGCCAGCAGCGGTGGGTACACTGAAGCTTTCTTT
TRBV5-1	NA	TRBJ2-5	TRBD2	CASSWAGGTQETQYF	TGCGCCAGCAGCTGGGCGGGGGGGACCCAAGAGACCCAGTACTTC
TRBV2	NA	TRBJ2-3	TRBD2	CASSDYSGGISSTDTQYF	TGTGCCAGCAGTGATTACAGCGGGGGGATCTCTAGCACAGATACGCAGTATTTT
TRBV7-9	NA	TRBJ2-4	NA	CASSFQGEGAKNIQYF	TGTGCCAGCAGCTTTCAGGGTGAAGGGGCCAAAAACATTCAGTACTTC
TRBV30	NA	TRBJ2-3	NA	CAWGGVGDTQYF	TGTGCCTGGGGGGGTGTCGGTGATACGCAGTATTTT
TRBV25-1	once	TRBJ2-7	NA	CASSESPRQGEQYF	TGTGCCAGCAGTGAAAGTCCACGGCAGGGCGAGCAGTACTTC
TRBV12-5	NA	TRBJ1-1	NA	CASGGSMGNEAFF	TGTGCTAGTGGGGGGTCAATGGGGAATGAAGCTTTCTTT
TRBV7-9	NA	TRBJ1-6	TRBD1	CASSSAGQGVPPLHF	TGTGCCAGCAGCTCGGCGGGACAGGGAGTTCCACCCCTCCACTTT
TRBV5-4	NA	TRBJ2-5	NA	CASSFKGNSETQYF	TGTGCCAGCAGCTTCAAGGGGAATAGTGAGACCCAGTACTTC
TRBV5-1	NA	TRBJ1-2	NA	CASSFQAPYGYTF	TGCGCCAGCAGCTTCCAGGCCCCCTATGGCTACACCTTC
TRBV4-1	NA	TRBJ2-1	NA	CASSQDPDYEQFF	TGCGCCAGCAGCCAAGATCCAGACTATGAGCAGTTCTTC
TRBV30	once	TRBJ1-1	TRBD1	CAWSVLGTGGTEAFF	TGTGCCTGGAGTGTACTCGGGACAGGGGGCACTGAAGCTTTCTTT
TRBV25-1	NA	TRBJ1-4	NA	CASSESWSLANEKLFF	TGTGCCAGCAGTGAATCTTGGTCCCTTGCTAATGAAAAACTGTTTTTT
TRBV19	NA	TRBJ1-1	TRBD1	CASSRTTGGTEAFF	TGTGCCAGTAGTAGGACGACAGGGGGCACTGAAGCTTTCTTT
TRBV25-1	NA	TRBJ1-5	TRBD1	CASSGDRGGGGQPQHF	TGTGCCAGCAGTGGAGACAGGGGGGGAGGGGGTCAGCCCCAGCATTTT
TRBV7-6	once	TRBJ2-3	NA	CASSSRGSTDTQYF	TGTGCCAGCAGCTCAAGGGGAAGCACAGATACGCAGTATTTT
TRBV6-1	NA	TRBJ1-6	TRBD1	CASSEVQGASNSPLHF	TGTGCCAGCAGTGAAGTGCAGGGGGCTAGTAATTCACCCCTCCACTTT
TRBV6-5	NA	TRBJ1-1	NA	CASSYSWGVNTEAFF	TGTGCCAGCAGTTACTCGTGGGGCGTGAACACTGAAGCTTTCTTT
TRBV6-4	NA	TRBJ1-1	NA	CASSDPNRTDMNTEAFF	TGTGCCAGCAGTGACCCAAACCGGACGGATATGAACACTGAAGCTTTCTTT
TRBV2	NA	TRBJ2-1	TRBD2	CASRITAGGNNEQFF	TGTGCCAGCCGCATAACGGCGGGGGGGAACAATGAGCAGTTCTTC
TRBV19	NA	TRBJ2-7	NA	CASSIDKLYEQYF	TGTGCCAGTAGTATAGACAAACTCTACGAGCAGTACTTC
TRBV19	NA	TRBJ2-3	NA	CASTPNGQRADTQYF	TGTGCCAGTACCCCGAACGGACAGAGAGCAGATACGCAGTATTTT
TRBV5-1	NA	TRBJ2-3	TRBD2	CASTSGTSGTDTQYF	TGCGCCAGCACCTCCGGGACTAGCGGCACAGATACGCAGTATTTT
TRBV11-2	NA	TRBJ1-1	NA	CASSLRPGQAEEAFF	TGTGCCAGCAGCTTAAGGCCAGGGCAGGCAGAGGAAGCTTTCTTT
TRBV5-4	NA	TRBJ1-4	NA	CASSFGKGREKLFF	TGTGCCAGCAGCTTCGGGAAAGGAAGAGAAAAACTGTTTTTT
TRBV5-1	NA	TRBJ2-3	TRBD2	CASSLGLATDTQYF	TGCGCCAGCAGCCTGGGACTAGCTACAGATACGCAGTATTTT
TRBV7-3	NA	TRBJ2-2	TRBD2	CASSAGGVTGELFF	TGTGCCAGCAGCGCGGGGGGGGTGACCGGGGAGCTGTTTTTT
TRBV6-1	NA	TRBJ2-3	NA	CASSARSDTQYF	TGTGCCAGCAGTGCCCGAAGCGATACGCAGTATTTT
TRBV2	NA	TRBJ2-7	NA	CASSEQGTFREQYF	TGTGCCAGCAGTGAACAGGGGACCTTTAGGGAGCAGTACTTC
TRBV6-5	NA	TRBJ2-7	NA	CASSYSHGSYEQYF	TGTGCCAGCAGTTACTCCCATGGCTCCTACGAGCAGTACTTC
TRBV29-1	NA	TRBJ1-2	TRBD1	CSVELGQGANYGYTF	TGCAGCGTTGAATTGGGACAGGGAGCTAACTATGGCTACACCTTC
TRBV5-6	NA	TRBJ2-3	NA	CASSLEGTGQHTDTQYF	TGTGCCAGCAGCTTGGAGGGGACTGGACAACACACAGATACGCAGTATTTT
TRBV10-1	NA	TRBJ1-1	NA	CASAPTGRMNTEAFF	TGCGCCAGCGCACCGACGGGCCGCATGAACACTGAAGCTTTCTTT
TRBV10-3	NA	TRBJ1-2	TRBD1	CAISGGQGEYGYTF	TGTGCCATCTCGGGGGGTCAGGGGGAGTATGGCTACACCTTC
TRBV2	NA	TRBJ2-1	TRBD2	CASSEERGAGEQFF	TGTGCCAGCAGTGAAGAGCGGGGGGCAGGGGAGCAGTTCTTC
TRBV10-3	NA	TRBJ1-2	NA	CAISESGDYGYTF	TGTGCCATCAGTGAGTCGGGGGACTATGGCTACACCTTC
TRBV18	NA	TRBJ1-5	NA	CASSPLPPGGNQPQHF	TGTGCCAGCTCACCACTTCCTCCAGGAGGGAATCAGCCCCAGCATTTT
TRBV19	NA	TRBJ1-1	NA	CASSPGPQNTEAFF	TGTGCCAGTAGTCCGGGACCTCAGAACACTGAAGCTTTCTTT
TRBV6-5	NA	TRBJ2-1	TRBD2	CASSGGYYNEQFF	TGTGCCAGTTCGGGGGGTTACTACAATGAGCAGTTCTTC
TRBV19	NA	TRBJ1-3	NA	CASSIGETWSGNTIYF	TGTGCCAGTAGTATTGGGGAAACCTGGTCTGGAAACACCATATATTTT
TRBV7-6	NA	TRBJ1-5	NA	CASSLMGSKQPQHF	TGTGCCAGCAGCTTAATGGGTTCAAAGCAGCCCCAGCATTTT
TRBV7-8	NA	TRBJ2-5	NA	CASSLAAVGREETQYF	TGTGCCAGCAGCTTAGCGGCGGTGGGTCGGGAAGAGACCCAGTACTTC
TRBV5-1	few	TRBJ1-4	NA	CASSGGDSFEKLFF	TGCGCCAGCAGTGGTGGGGATAGTTTTGAAAAACTGTTTTTT
TRBV4-3	NA	TRBJ2-5	NA	CASSETGAGGRQETQYF	TGCGCCAGCAGCGAGACGGGGGCAGGGGGTAGGCAAGAGACCCAGTACTTC
TRBV5-1	NA	TRBJ2-2	TRBD1	CASSSVTGPSEELFF	TGCGCCAGCAGCTCGGTGACAGGGCCATCAGAGGAGCTGTTTTTT
TRBV5-1	NA	TRBJ1-2	NA	CASSLGSANYGYTF	TGCGCCAGCAGCTTGGGCAGCGCGAACTATGGCTACACCTTC
TRBV28	NA	TRBJ2-7	NA	CASSPGASSYEQYF	TGTGCCAGCAGTCCTGGAGCCAGTTCCTACGAGCAGTACTTC
TRBV6-4	NA	TRBJ1-2	NA	CASRDGEGPNYGYTF	TGTGCCAGCAGAGACGGAGAGGGGCCAAACTATGGCTACACCTTC
TRBV30	NA	TRBJ1-1	NA	CAWSEGGYTEAFF	TGTGCCTGGAGTGAGGGGGGTTACACTGAAGCTTTCTTT
TRBV7-9	NA	TRBJ1-6	TRBD1	CASRARQGGSPLHF	TGTGCCAGCAGGGCCAGACAGGGCGGTTCACCCCTCCACTTT